This TCR beta chain derives from a study of T cells in Graves' hyperthyroidism and ophthalmopathy. RNA transcripts yielded amplified TCR beta CDR3 regions. TCR CDR3 underwent first-round RT-PCR with the HTBI primer set. TCRdb re-called the multiplex PCR reads through MiXCR, storing one row per CDR3 protein. The data hold about 400,000 distinct CDR3 sequences, with more than 13% observed a single time. This clonotype came up many times. Germline V gene sequence: CDR1 KGHSH, CDR2 LQKENI. The CDR3 is 13 residues long. V shed 4 bases and J 10 bases; nucleotides not matched to a gene: 7. This rearrangement joins TRBV18 to TRBJ2-1, with 7 bases lining up with TRBD1. The sample taken for sequencing was blood. The receptor was isolated from a man between 45 and 60 years old with Graves' ophthalmopathy. Written as DNA, the CDR3 is TGTGCCAGCTCACAAGTAAGACAGGGCGAGCAGTTCTTC. Protein product: CASSQVRQGEQFF. The full variable domain, its missing parts supplied by reference TRBV18 and TRBJ2-1, is NAGVMQNPRHLVRRRGQEARLRCSPMKGHSHVYWYRQLPEEGLKFMVYLQKENIIDESGMPKERFSAEFPKEGPSILRIQQVVRGDSAAYFCASSQVRQGEQFFGPGTRLTVL.